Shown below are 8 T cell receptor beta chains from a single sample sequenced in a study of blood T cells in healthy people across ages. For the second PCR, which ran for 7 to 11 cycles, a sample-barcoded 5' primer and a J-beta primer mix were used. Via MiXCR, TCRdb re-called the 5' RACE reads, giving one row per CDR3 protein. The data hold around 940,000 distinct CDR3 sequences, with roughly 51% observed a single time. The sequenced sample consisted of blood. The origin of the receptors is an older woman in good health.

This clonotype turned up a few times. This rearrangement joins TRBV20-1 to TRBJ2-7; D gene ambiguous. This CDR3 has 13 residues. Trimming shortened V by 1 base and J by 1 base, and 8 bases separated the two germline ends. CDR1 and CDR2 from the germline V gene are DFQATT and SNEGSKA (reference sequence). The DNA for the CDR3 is TGCAGTGCTAGAGCACCGGGTTCCTACGAGCAGTACTTC. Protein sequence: CSARAPGSYEQYF.

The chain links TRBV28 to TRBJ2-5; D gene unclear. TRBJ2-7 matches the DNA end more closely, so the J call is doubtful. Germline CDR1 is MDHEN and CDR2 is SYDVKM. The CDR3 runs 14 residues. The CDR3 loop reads CASSLYPIRSEQYF. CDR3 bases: TGTGCCAGCAGTTTATATCCGATCCGATCCGAGCAGTACTTC.

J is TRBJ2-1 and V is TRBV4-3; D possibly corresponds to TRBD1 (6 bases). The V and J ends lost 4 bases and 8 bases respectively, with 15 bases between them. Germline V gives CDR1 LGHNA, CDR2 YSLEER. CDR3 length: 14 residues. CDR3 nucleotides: TGCGCCAGCAGCCGGGGGCCGGGTTCCGATGAGCAGTTCTTC. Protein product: CASSRGPGSDEQFF.

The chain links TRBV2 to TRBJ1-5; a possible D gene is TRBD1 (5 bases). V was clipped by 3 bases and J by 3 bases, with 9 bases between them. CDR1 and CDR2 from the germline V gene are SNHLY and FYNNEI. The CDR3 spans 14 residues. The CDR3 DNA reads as TGTGCCAGCAGTGAGGGGCGTTTCAATCAGCCCCAGCATTTT. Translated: CASSEGRFNQPQHF.

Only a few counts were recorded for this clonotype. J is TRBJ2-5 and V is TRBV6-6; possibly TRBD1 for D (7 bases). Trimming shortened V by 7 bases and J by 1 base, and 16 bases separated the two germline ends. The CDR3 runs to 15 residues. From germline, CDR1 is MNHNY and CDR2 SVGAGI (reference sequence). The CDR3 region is CASTTAGGRQETQYF. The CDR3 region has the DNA TGTGCCAGCACCACGGCAGGGGGGCGCCAAGAGACCCAGTACTTC.

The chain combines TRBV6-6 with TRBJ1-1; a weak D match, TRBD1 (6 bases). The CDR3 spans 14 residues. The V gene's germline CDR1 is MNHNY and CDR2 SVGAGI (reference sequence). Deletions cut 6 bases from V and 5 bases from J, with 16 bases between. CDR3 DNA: TGTGCCAGCAGACCAGGACAGTTGGTAACTGAAGCTTTCTTT. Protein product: CASRPGQLVTEAFF.

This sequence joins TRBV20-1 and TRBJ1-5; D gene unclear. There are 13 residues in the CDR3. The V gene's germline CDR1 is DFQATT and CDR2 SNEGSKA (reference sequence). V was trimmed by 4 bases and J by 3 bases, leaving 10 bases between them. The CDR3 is CSATRRLNQPQHF. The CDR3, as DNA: TGCAGTGCTACCAGACGCCTCAATCAGCCCCAGCATTTT.

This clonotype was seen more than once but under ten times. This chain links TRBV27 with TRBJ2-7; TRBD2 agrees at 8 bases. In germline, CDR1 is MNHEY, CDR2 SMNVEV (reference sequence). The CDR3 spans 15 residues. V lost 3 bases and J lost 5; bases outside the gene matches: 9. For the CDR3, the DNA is TGTGCCAGCAGTTTGGGCCGCGGGAGGATAAACGAGCAGTACTTC. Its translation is CASSLGRGRINEQYF.